These 6 T cell receptor beta chains came from one sample sequenced in a study of siplizumab effects on memory and regulatory T cells. Produced via immunoSEQ multiplex PCR; TCRdb's table is partial and in-frame only. The table has more than 50,000 clones, just over 90% seen once; the top ten hold roughly two fifths. Material: CD8+ T cells sorted from blood. The receptors stem from a human donor in good health.

The genes are TRBV30 and TRBJ1-1, with D tentatively TRBD1 (6 bases). The CDR3 runs 11 residues. Germline values: CDR1 GTSNPN, CDR2 SVGIG (reference sequence). CDR3 nucleotides: TGTATGGGACATCGGAACACTGAAGCTTTCTTT. It translates to CMGHRNTEAFF.

This clone was observed once. At one boundary the junction diverges from the germline segment, which might be a read error. The chain is built from TRBV30 and TRBJ2-1; 10 bases fit TRBD2. There are 14 residues in the CDR3. Germline V gene lookup returns CDR1 GTSNPN and CDR2 SVGIG (reference sequence). The CDR3 nucleotides are TGTGCCGGGAGGACTAGCGGAACTTACAATGAGCAGTTCTTC. It yields the protein CAGRTSGTYNEQFF.

The J gene is TRBJ2-3, the V gene TRBV5-1, with TRBD2 identical over 7 bases. Per germline, CDR1 SGHRS and CDR2 YFSETQ. This CDR3 contains 16 residues. Trimming at V came to 4 bases and at J to 3 bases, leaving 11 bases not matched to a gene. CDR3 in amino acids: CASSQWGGRLTDTQYF. For the CDR3, the DNA is TGCGCCAGCAGCCAATGGGGCGGGAGACTTACAGATACGCAGTATTTT.

The chain is built from TRBV5-4 and TRBJ2-1; 7 nucleotides align to TRBD2. Trimming at V came to 4 bases and at J to 4 bases, leaving 8 bases not matched to a gene. CDR1 and CDR2 from the germline V gene are SGHNT and YYREEE (reference sequence). This CDR3 spans 15 amino acids. CDR3: CASSTDLAAYNEQFF. The DNA for the CDR3 is TGTGCCAGCAGCACGGACCTAGCGGCTTACAATGAGCAGTTCTTC.

This chain connects TRBV30 to TRBJ2-3; D call uncertain. V gave up 0 bases and J gave up 6 bases, with 13 bases separating them. Per germline, CDR1 GTSNPN and CDR2 SVGIG (reference sequence). The CDR3 has 14 amino acids. The CDR3 DNA sequence: TGTGCCTGGAGTGTACTTGGGCCAATGGATACGCAGTATTTT. This translates into CAWSVLGPMDTQYF.

The chain combines TRBV28 with TRBJ2-3; 9 bases map to TRBD2. This CDR3 has 16 residues. V was pared by 7 bases and J by 4 bases, with 12 bases of the junction left unmatched. The germline V gene encodes CDR1 MDHEN and CDR2 SYDVKM. CDR3 coding DNA: TGTGCCAGCACAGGGATAGCGGGAGTAAACGCAGATACGCAGTATTTT. Translation gives CASTGIAGVNADTQYF.